These T cell receptor beta chains were read from a single sample in a study of blood T cell repertoires in COVID-19. The repertoire was sequenced with immunoSEQ multiplex PCR; TCRdb's copy has only in-frame clones and lacks some. The sample contains around 260,000 clones, around 90% of which appear only once. The sequenced sample was peripheral blood. These receptors all stem from a woman aged 70-85 years with COVID-19, enrolled during active disease. The CDR3 runs from the conserved cysteine through the conserved F or W. The order of the fields is CDR3 protein, CDR3 DNA, clone size, V gene, D gene, J gene. D genes are given only for firm matches. Clone sizes are given selectively: once, few, many, or a class where the clone is expanded.

CDR3: CASRLTSARTGELFF
DNA: TGCGCCAGCAGGCTGACTAGCGCCCGCACCGGGGAGCTGTTTTTT
size: .
V: TRBV5-1
D: TRBD2
J: TRBJ2-2

CDR3: CASRGTVLPGYTF
DNA: TGTGCCAGCAGAGGTACAGTGCTGCCCGGCTACACCTTC
size: .
V: TRBV6-5
D: .
J: TRBJ1-2

CDR3: CASSLPSGSYTGTEAFF
DNA: TGTGCCAGCAGTTTACCGTCAGGGTCTTATACTGGGACTGAAGCTTTCTTT
size: few
V: TRBV28
D: .
J: TRBJ1-1

CDR3: CASRTGTGFNTGELFF
DNA: TGTGCCAGCAGGACCGGGACAGGGTTTAACACCGGGGAGCTGTTTTTT
size: .
V: TRBV6-4
D: TRBD1
J: TRBJ2-2

CDR3: CASSLRQSTYEQYF
DNA: TGTGCCAGCAGCTTGAGACAGTCAACCTACGAGCAGTACTTC
size: .
V: TRBV11-3
D: .
J: TRBJ2-7

CDR3: CASSPPSGNYNEQFF
DNA: TGTGCCAGCAGTCCCCCGAGCGGGAATTACAATGAGCAGTTCTTC
size: .
V: TRBV28
D: TRBD2
J: TRBJ2-1

CDR3: CASSPGTGEVSDYTF
DNA: TGTGCCAGCAGCCCTGGGACAGGGGAAGTGAGTGACTACACCTTC
size: .
V: TRBV11-3
D: TRBD1
J: TRBJ1-2

CDR3: CASSPRQGATEAFF
DNA: TGTGCCAGCAGCCCTAGACAGGGGGCAACTGAAGCTTTCTTT
size: .
V: TRBV7-3
D: TRBD1
J: TRBJ1-1

CDR3: CASSLASGSLAEQFF
DNA: TGCGCCAGCAGCTTGGCTAGTGGATCCCTCGCTGAGCAGTTCTTC
size: .
V: TRBV5-1
D: .
J: TRBJ2-1

CDR3: CASSLNRDRVPEAFF
DNA: TGTGCCAGCAGCTTGAACCGGGACAGGGTCCCTGAAGCTTTCTTT
size: .
V: TRBV7-8
D: TRBD1
J: TRBJ1-1

CDR3: CASSMYGRAWENIQYF
DNA: TGTGCCAGTAGTATGTATGGGAGGGCCTGGGAAAACATTCAGTACTTC
size: .
V: TRBV19
D: TRBD2
J: TRBJ2-4

CDR3: CASSLVVGGETQYF
DNA: TGTGCCAGCAGCTTAGTAGTTGGGGGGGAGACCCAGTACTTC
size: .
V: TRBV11-2
D: .
J: TRBJ2-5

CDR3: CASSVASGQSYNEQFF
DNA: TGTGCCAGCAGCGTAGCGTCTGGACAGTCGTACAATGAGCAGTTCTTC
size: .
V: TRBV9
D: .
J: TRBJ2-1

CDR3: CASSSTGIVSGANVLTF
DNA: TGTGCCAGCAGCTCGACTGGAATAGTCTCTGGGGCCAACGTCCTGACTTTC
size: many
V: TRBV7-9
D: .
J: TRBJ2-6

CDR3: CASSQDNPNTEAFF
DNA: TGTGCCAGCAGTCAAGACAATCCGAACACTGAAGCTTTCTTT
size: .
V: TRBV2
D: .
J: TRBJ1-1

CDR3: CASSIPSGGGTDTQYF
DNA: TGTGCCAGTAGTATTCCCTCAGGAGGAGGCACAGATACGCAGTATTTT
size: .
V: TRBV19
D: .
J: TRBJ2-3

CDR3: CASSQDRGRRGTGELFF
DNA: TGTGCCAGCAGCCAAGACAGAGGGAGGCGCGGCACCGGGGAGCTGTTTTTT
size: .
V: TRBV3-1/TRBV3-2
D: .
J: TRBJ2-2

CDR3: CASSPGQLNIVTEAFF
DNA: TGCGCCAGCAGCCCGGGACAGCTAAACATTGTCACTGAAGCTTTCTTT
size: .
V: TRBV5-1
D: TRBD1
J: TRBJ1-1

CDR3: CASSLGQGPYNEQFF
DNA: TGCGCCAGCAGCTTGGGACAGGGTCCCTACAATGAGCAGTTCTTC
size: .
V: TRBV5-1
D: TRBD1
J: TRBJ2-1

CDR3: CATSEQGNRKAFF
DNA: TGTGCCACCAGTGAACAGGGGAACCGAAAAGCTTTCTTT
size: once
V: TRBV24-1
D: TRBD1
J: TRBJ1-1

CDR3: CASSYEGGFAQPQHF
DNA: TGTGCCAGCAGTTACGAAGGAGGGTTCGCTCAGCCCCAGCATTTT
size: .
V: TRBV6-6
D: .
J: TRBJ1-5

CDR3: CASSPGSGGTQETQYF
DNA: TGTGCCAGCAGTCCCGGTTCAGGGGGCACCCAAGAGACCCAGTACTTC
size: .
V: TRBV6-2/TRBV6-3
D: TRBD1
J: TRBJ2-5

CDR3: CASSLVEGKPNIQYF
DNA: TGTGCCAGCAGCTTGGTGGAGGGGAAGCCGAACATTCAGTACTTC
size: .
V: TRBV5-6
D: .
J: TRBJ2-4

CDR3: CASSLGGADTEAFF
DNA: TGTGCCAGCAGCCTAGGGGGTGCTGACACTGAAGCTTTCTTT
size: .
V: TRBV6-6
D: .
J: TRBJ1-1

CDR3: CASSPPGLARYF
DNA: TGTGCCAGCAGTCCGCCCGGGCTAGCCCGTTACTTC
size: .
V: TRBV28
D: .
J: TRBJ2-7

CDR3: CASINRNTEAFF
DNA: TGTGCCAGTATTAACAGGAACACTGAAGCTTTCTTT
size: few
V: TRBV19
D: .
J: TRBJ1-1

CDR3: CASSIQGASNQPQHF
DNA: TGTGCCAGTAGTATACAGGGGGCAAGCAATCAGCCCCAGCATTTT
size: .
V: TRBV19
D: TRBD1
J: TRBJ1-5

CDR3: CAISESGGEGLGYTF
DNA: TGTGCCATCAGTGAGTCGGGAGGTGAAGGTCTTGGCTACACCTTC
size: .
V: TRBV10-3
D: .
J: TRBJ1-2

CDR3: CASSLIPRTEAFF
DNA: TGTGCCAGCAGCTTGATTCCTCGCACTGAAGCTTTCTTT
size: .
V: TRBV5-6
D: .
J: TRBJ1-1

CDR3: CASRWGDGGSGNTIYF
DNA: TGTGCCAGCAGGTGGGGGGACGGAGGCTCTGGAAACACCATATATTTT
size: .
V: TRBV5-8
D: .
J: TRBJ1-3

CDR3: CASSTVTGTGELFF
DNA: TGTGCCAGCTCCACCGTGACTGGCACCGGGGAGCTGTTTTTT
size: .
V: TRBV2
D: .
J: TRBJ2-2

CDR3: CASSVAGQGAISNQPQHF
DNA: TGTGCCAGCAGTGTCGCGGGACAGGGGGCCATCAGCAATCAGCCCCAGCATTTT
size: .
V: TRBV2
D: TRBD1
J: TRBJ1-5

CDR3: CAISESPASGSVTDTQYF
DNA: TGTGCCATCAGTGAGAGTCCCGCTAGCGGGAGTGTTACAGATACGCAGTATTTT
size: .
V: TRBV10-3
D: TRBD2
J: TRBJ2-3

CDR3: CASRRTSGPYEQYF
DNA: TGTGCCAGCCGCCGGACTAGCGGTCCCTACGAGCAGTACTTC
size: .
V: TRBV7-2
D: TRBD2
J: TRBJ2-7

CDR3: CATSVAGRGLNQPQHF
DNA: TGTGCCACCAGCGTGGCGGGCAGGGGGCTAAATCAGCCCCAGCATTTT
size: .
V: TRBV15
D: TRBD1
J: TRBJ1-5

CDR3: CASSYSGGRPYNEQFF
DNA: TGTGCCAGCAGTTACTCGGGCGGGAGACCCTACAATGAGCAGTTCTTC
size: .
V: TRBV6-5
D: TRBD2
J: TRBJ2-1

CDR3: CASTPAESAHYEQYF
DNA: TGTGCCAGCACTCCTGCTGAGTCAGCGCACTACGAGCAGTACTTC
size: .
V: TRBV6-5
D: .
J: TRBJ2-7

CDR3: CASSRLGGDYEQYF
DNA: TGTGCCAGCAGTAGACTAGGGGGGGATTACGAGCAGTACTTC
size: .
V: TRBV28
D: .
J: TRBJ2-7

CDR3: CSVDGQFSGRYGYTF
DNA: TGCAGCGTTGATGGACAGTTTAGTGGGAGATATGGCTACACCTTC
size: .
V: TRBV29-1
D: .
J: TRBJ1-2

CDR3: CASINSGPGELFF
DNA: TGTGCCAGCATCAATTCGGGTCCCGGGGAGCTGTTTTTT
size: .
V: TRBV7-2
D: .
J: TRBJ2-2

CDR3: CAWRSRGIEQFF
DNA: TGTGCCTGGAGGTCTCGGGGAATTGAGCAGTTCTTC
size: few
V: TRBV30
D: .
J: TRBJ2-1

CDR3: CASSQGTHSYEQYF
DNA: TGTGCCAGCAGCCAAGGGACACACTCCTACGAGCAGTACTTC
size: .
V: TRBV3-1/TRBV3-2
D: .
J: TRBJ2-7

CDR3: CASSQDHRSWEQYF
DNA: TGTGCCAGCAGCCAAGATCATCGGTCTTGGGAGCAGTACTTC
size: .
V: TRBV3-1/TRBV3-2
D: .
J: TRBJ2-7

CDR3: CASTPTASTSGNTIYF
DNA: TGTGCCAGTACCCCGACAGCTTCTACCTCTGGAAACACCATATATTTT
size: .
V: TRBV19
D: .
J: TRBJ1-3

CDR3: CASSRDRGFTNIQYF
DNA: TGTGCCAGTAGTAGAGACAGGGGGTTTACGAACATTCAGTACTTC
size: .
V: TRBV19
D: TRBD1
J: TRBJ2-4

CDR3: CASSQTVNEQFF
DNA: TGTGCCAGCTCCCAGACAGTCAATGAGCAGTTCTTC
size: .
V: TRBV11-3
D: .
J: TRBJ2-1

CDR3: CAISGGTGELFF
DNA: TGTGCCATCAGTGGCGGAACCGGGGAGCTGTTTTTT
size: .
V: TRBV10-3
D: .
J: TRBJ2-2